This record concerns one TCR beta chain sequence. Assay used: immunoSEQ multiplex PCR; TCRdb lists only in-frame clones, some missing. The table shows approximately 71,000 clones, with approximately 92% occurring only once. The data stem from a study of T cell clones after liver transplantation. The source was CD4+ T cells from blood, collected approximately 26 months after liver transplant. This TCR derives from a human patient who received a liver transplant. Some T cells may be transferred from the graft donor.

The CDR3 coding sequence is TGCGCCAGCAGCTCCAGGGAATTCACTGAAGCTTTCTTT. This codes for CASSSREFTEAFF. The chain carries TRBV5-1 and TRBJ1-1, with D maybe TRBD1 (5 bases). The CDR3 is 13 residues long. Trimming stripped 3 bases from V and 4 bases from J, with 10 bases between. CDR1 SGHRS and CDR2 YFSETQ come from the germline V gene.